This TCR beta chain originates from a study of blood T cell repertoires in COVID-19. For the study at large: Spain, Italy and the United States supplied samples that represented acute and convalescent COVID-19.

The Seattle site enrolled patients during active infection and followed them longitudinally. V was cut by 7 bases and J by 1 base, with 13 bases left in between. The length of the CDR3 is 14 residues. Germline values: CDR1 SNHLY, CDR2 FYNNEI. In the authors' workflow: Nucleated cell counts were estimated from reference gene primer amplification. Method: immunoSEQ multiplex PCR; TCRdb's copy keeps in-frame clones and lacks some. V and J calls and clone size are those listed in that table; D and trimming were worked out from the DNA. Of about 480,000 clones listed, roughly nine tenths were seen once; the top ten hold approximately 0.9%.

The V gene is TRBV2, the J gene TRBJ2-5; D not resolved. The sequence derives from a man between 18 and 29 years old with COVID-19, enrolled during active disease. Sequenced: peripheral blood. Here the CDR3 DNA reads TGTGCCAGCACAATCCTGACATCCCAAGAGACCCAGTACTTC. Translating it yields CASTILTSQETQYF.